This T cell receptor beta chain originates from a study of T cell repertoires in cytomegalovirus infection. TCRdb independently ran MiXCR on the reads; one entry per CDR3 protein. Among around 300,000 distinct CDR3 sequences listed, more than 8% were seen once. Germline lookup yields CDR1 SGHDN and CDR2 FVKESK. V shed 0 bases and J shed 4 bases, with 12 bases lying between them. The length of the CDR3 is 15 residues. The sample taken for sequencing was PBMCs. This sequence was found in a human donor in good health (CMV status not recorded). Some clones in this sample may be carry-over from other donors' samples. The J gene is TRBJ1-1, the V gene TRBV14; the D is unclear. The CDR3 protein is CASSQDPWAGTEAFF. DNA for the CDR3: TGTGCCAGCAGCCAAGATCCGTGGGCCGGCACTGAAGCTTTCTTT.